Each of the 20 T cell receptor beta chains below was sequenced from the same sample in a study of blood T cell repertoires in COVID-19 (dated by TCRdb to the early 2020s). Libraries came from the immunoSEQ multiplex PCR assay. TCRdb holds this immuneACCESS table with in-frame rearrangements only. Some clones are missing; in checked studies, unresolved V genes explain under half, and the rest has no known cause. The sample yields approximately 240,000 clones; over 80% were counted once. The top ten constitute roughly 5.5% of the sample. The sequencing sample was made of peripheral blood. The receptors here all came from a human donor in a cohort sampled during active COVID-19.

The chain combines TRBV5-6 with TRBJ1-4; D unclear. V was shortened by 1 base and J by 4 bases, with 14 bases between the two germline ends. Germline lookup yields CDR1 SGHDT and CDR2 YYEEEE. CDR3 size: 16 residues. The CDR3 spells CASSLRRAGVNEKLFF. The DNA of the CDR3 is TGTGCCAGCAGCTTGCGGCGGGCAGGAGTTAATGAAAAACTGTTTTTT. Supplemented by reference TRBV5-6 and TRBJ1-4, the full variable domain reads DAGVTQSPTHLIKTRGQQVTLRCSPKSGHDTVSWYQQALGQGPQFIFQYYEEEERQRGNFPDRFSGHQFPNYSSELNVNALLLGDSALYLCASSLRRAGVNEKLFFGSGTQLSVL.

The CDR3 loop reads CASSPNRGSSYNSPLHF. The CDR3 DNA reads as TGTGCCAGCAGTCCCAACAGGGGGAGCTCCTATAATTCACCCCTCCACTTT. The rearrangement joins TRBV28 to TRBJ1-6, with 8 bases lining up with TRBD1. The CDR3 has 17 residues. V dropped 5 bases and J dropped 0; count of bases not matched to a gene: 6. Germline CDR1 MDHEN, CDR2 SYDVKM.

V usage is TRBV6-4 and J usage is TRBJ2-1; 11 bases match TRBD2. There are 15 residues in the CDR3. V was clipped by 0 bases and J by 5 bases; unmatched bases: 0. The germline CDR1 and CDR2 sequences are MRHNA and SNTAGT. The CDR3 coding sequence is TGTGCCAGCAGTGACTCGACTAGCGGGAACAATGAGCAGTTCTTC. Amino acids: CASSDSTSGNNEQFF.

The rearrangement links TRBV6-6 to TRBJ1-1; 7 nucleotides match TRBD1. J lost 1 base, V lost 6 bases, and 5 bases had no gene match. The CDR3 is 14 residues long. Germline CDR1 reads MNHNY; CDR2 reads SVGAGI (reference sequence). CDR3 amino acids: CASRLGQENTEAFF. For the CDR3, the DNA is TGTGCCAGCAGGCTAGGACAGGAGAACACTGAAGCTTTCTTT.

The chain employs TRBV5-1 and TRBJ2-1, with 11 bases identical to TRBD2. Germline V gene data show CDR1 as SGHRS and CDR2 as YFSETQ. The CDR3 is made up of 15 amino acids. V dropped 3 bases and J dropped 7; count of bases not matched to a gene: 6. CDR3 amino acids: CASSSALAGGNEQFF. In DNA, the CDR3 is TGCGCCAGCAGCTCCGCGCTAGCGGGGGGAAATGAGCAGTTCTTC.

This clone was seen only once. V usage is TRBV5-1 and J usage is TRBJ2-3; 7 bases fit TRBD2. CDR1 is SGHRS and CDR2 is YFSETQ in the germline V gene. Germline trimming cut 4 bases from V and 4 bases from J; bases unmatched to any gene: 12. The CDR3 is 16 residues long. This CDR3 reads CASSPGTNIWPDTQYF. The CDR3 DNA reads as TGCGCCAGCAGCCCTGGGACTAACATCTGGCCAGATACGCAGTATTTT.

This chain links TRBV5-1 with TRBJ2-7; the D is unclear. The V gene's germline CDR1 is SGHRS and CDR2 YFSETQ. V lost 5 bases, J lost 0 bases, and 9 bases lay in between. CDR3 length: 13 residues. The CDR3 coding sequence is TGCGCCAGCAGACCCGGTAGCTCCTACGAGCAGTACTTC. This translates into CASRPGSSYEQYF.

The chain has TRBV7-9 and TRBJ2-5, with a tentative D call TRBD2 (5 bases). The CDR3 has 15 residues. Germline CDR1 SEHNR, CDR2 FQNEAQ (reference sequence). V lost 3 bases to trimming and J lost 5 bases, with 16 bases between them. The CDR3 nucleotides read TGTGCCAGCAGCTTGAGGGCCGCCTTTGGGGAGACCCAGTACTTC. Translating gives CASSLRAAFGETQYF.

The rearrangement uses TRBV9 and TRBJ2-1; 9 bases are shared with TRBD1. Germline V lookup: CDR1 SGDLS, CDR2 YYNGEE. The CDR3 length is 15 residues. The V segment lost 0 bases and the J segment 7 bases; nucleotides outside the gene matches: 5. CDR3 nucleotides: TGTGCCAGCAGCGTAGGTGGGACAGGGAGGAATGAGCAGTTCTTC. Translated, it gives CASSVGGTGRNEQFF.

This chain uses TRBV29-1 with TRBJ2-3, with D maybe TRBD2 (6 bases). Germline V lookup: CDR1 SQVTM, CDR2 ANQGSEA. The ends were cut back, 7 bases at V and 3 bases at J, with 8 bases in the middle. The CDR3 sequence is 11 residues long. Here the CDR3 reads CSARETDTQYF. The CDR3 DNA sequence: TGCAGCGCCCGGGAGACAGATACGCAGTATTTT.

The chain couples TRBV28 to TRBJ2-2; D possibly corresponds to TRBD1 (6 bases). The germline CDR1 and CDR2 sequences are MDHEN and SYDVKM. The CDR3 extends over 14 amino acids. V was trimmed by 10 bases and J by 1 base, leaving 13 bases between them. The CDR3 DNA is TGTGCCACCCTTGGACAGCGGAACACCGGGGAGCTGTTTTTT. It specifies CATLGQRNTGELFF.

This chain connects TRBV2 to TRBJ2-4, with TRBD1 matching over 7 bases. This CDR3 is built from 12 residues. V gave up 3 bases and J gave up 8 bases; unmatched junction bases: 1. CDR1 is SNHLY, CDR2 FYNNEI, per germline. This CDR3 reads CASSEQGDIQYF. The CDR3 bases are TGTGCCAGCAGTGAGCAGGGGGACATTCAGTACTTC.

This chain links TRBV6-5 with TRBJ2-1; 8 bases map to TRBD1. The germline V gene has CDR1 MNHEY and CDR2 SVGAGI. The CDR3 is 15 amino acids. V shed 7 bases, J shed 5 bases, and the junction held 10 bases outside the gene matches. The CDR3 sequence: CASIRAGGLNNEQFF. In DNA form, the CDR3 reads TGTGCCAGCATTCGGGCAGGGGGCTTAAACAATGAGCAGTTCTTC.

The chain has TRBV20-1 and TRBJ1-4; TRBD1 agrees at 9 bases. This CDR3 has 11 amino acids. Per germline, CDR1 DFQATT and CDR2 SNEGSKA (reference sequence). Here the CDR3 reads CRTGGLEKLFF. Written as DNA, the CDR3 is TGCAGGACAGGGGGTCTTGAAAAACTGTTTTTT.

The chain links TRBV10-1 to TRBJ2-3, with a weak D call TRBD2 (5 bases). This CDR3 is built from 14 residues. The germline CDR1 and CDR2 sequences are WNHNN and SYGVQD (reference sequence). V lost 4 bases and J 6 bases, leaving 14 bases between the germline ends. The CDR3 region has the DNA TGCGCCAGCAGTGTTCAGTCCGGGGAGGATACGCAGTATTTT. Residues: CASSVQSGEDTQYF.

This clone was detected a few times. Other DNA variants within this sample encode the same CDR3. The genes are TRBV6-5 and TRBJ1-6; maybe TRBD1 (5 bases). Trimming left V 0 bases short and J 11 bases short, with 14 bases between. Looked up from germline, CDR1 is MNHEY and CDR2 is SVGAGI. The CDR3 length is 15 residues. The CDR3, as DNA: TGTGCCAGCAGTTACTCGGGGGGTCGGGGGGCACCCCTCCACTTT. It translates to CASSYSGGRGAPLHF.

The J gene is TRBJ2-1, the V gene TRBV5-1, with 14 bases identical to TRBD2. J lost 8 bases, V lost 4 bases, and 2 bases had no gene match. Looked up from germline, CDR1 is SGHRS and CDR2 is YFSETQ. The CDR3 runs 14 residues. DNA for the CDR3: TGCGCCAGCAGCGTGGGACTAGCGGGGGATGAGCAGTTCTTC. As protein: CASSVGLAGDEQFF.

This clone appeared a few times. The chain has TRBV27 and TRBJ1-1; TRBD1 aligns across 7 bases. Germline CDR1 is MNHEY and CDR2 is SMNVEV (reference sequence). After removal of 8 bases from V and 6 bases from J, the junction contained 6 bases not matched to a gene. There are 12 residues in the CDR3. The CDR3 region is CASPRRGAEAFF. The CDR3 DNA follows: TGTGCCAGCCCCCGCAGGGGGGCTGAAGCTTTCTTT.

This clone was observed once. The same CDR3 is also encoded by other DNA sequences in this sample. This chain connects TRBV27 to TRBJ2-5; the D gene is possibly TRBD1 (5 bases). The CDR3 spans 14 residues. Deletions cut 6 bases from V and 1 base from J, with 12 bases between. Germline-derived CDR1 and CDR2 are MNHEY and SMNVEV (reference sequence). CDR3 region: CASSPRQGQETQYF. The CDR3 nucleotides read TGTGCCAGCAGCCCCAGGCAGGGCCAAGAGACCCAGTACTTC.

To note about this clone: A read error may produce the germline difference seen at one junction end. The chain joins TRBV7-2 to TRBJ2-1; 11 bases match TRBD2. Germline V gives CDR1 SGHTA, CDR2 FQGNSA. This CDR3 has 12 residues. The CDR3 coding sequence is TGTGCCAGCAGCTTACTAGCGGGGGGCTACGTCTTC. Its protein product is CASSLLAGGYVF.